This TCR beta chain was documented in a study of CD8+CD57+ T cells in acquired aplastic anemia. Study summary: Sorted CD4+ and CD8+ cells gave an average of around 3.3 ug of DNA.

Notes on the study in general: Around 29 CD8+ CDR3 sequences were shared between patients and controls.

Profiling of TCR beta VDJ combinations and CDR3 sequences used genomic DNA as template. From the reads, TCRdb called clonotypes with MiXCR, one entry per CDR3 protein. The profile shows more than 150,000 distinct CDR3 sequences, approximately 44% of them singletons. This clonotype has at least ten counts. Its target is not known. Sequencing involved patients with CD8+CD57+ cell expansion previously shown by flow cytometry. Everyone among the patients had severe acquired aplastic anemia. The study sampled blood from patients who had received no therapy. The CDR3 spans 15 residues. V trimming: 0 bases; J trimming: 8 bases; junction bases outside the gene matches: 7. CDR1 LNHNV and CDR2 YYDKDF come from the germline V gene (reference sequence).

Sequenced sample: sorted CD4+, CD8+, or CD8+CD57+ T cells (not recorded which) from PBMCs. V and J are TRBV15 and TRBJ2-1; 7 bases are a match to TRBD1. This TCR was recovered from a human donor with aplastic anemia. CDR3 loop: CATSRDQTGFHEQFF. CDR3 sequence (DNA): TGTGCCACCAGCAGAGACCAGACAGGGTTTCATGAGCAGTTCTTC. Complete variable domain (other parts from reference TRBV15 and TRBJ2-1): DAMVIQNPRYQVTQFGKPVTLSCSQTLNHNVMYWYQQKSSQAPKLLFHYYDKDFNNEADTPDNFQSRRPNTSFCFLDIRSPGLGDTAMYLCATSRDQTGFHEQFFGPGTRLTVL.